The T cell receptor beta chain under discussion was sequenced for a study of T cells in localized non-small cell lung cancer. The CDR3 length is 14 residues. The V gene's germline CDR1 is LGHNT and CDR2 FRNRAP. V shed 6 bases and J 5 bases; nucleotides not matched to a gene: 7. The study, taken as a whole, reports: Of the tissues analyzed, uninvolved adjacent lung showed maximal T cell clonality, greater than tumor. Overall survival was longer when the density of T cells in the blood was higher.

Nonneoplastic adjacent lung devoid of atypia was obtained no less than 2 cm from the tumor margin. The repertoire was sequenced with immunoSEQ multiplex PCR; TCRdb's copy has only in-frame clones and lacks some. In the table there are 1,700 or so clones, 20% to 25% of which are singletons. In regard to this clone: Its target is unknown.

The chain uses TRBV12-5 and TRBJ2-5; the match to TRBD1 covers 9 bases. The sample was normal lung tissue next to the tumor, taken before any cancer treatment. This TCR was sampled from a woman aged 40 to 75 with stage II squamous cell lung carcinoma. The CDR3 here is CASGKQGARETQYF. In DNA, the CDR3 is TGTGCTAGTGGCAAACAGGGGGCACGGGAGACCCAGTACTTC.